Listed below are T cell receptor beta chains from one sample, sequenced in a study of blood T cell repertoires in COVID-19. Repertoires were generated with immunoSEQ multiplex PCR, while TCRdb's copy carries only in-frame clones and drops some. The data hold approximately 66,000 clones, with 70% to 75% observed a single time. Input material: peripheral blood. Every receptor here comes from a man in his 60s with acute or convalescent COVID-19. CDR3s include the opening cysteine and the closing phenylalanine or tryptophan. Each record gives: clone size, V gene, D gene, J gene, CDR3 DNA, CDR3 protein. The D gene is left open where the match is weak. Expanded clones are given a class, and other clones once, few, many or no size at all.

NA,TRBV10-3,NA,TRBJ2-1,TGTGCCATCAGTGATGGGCAGGGTGGGAATGAGCAGTTCTTC,CAISDGQGGNEQFF
NA,TRBV12-5,NA,TRBJ2-1,TGTGCTAGTGGTTTGGCGACAGGTTTCTCCTACAATGAGCAGTTCTTC,CASGLATGFSYNEQFF
NA,TRBV3-1/TRBV3-2,TRBD1,TRBJ2-1,TGTGCCAGCAGCCAACAAACAGGGGGCCCGGAGCAGTTCTTC,CASSQQTGGPEQFF
few,TRBV6-1,NA,TRBJ1-1,TGTGCCAGCAGTGAGAGGGGGGGAACAGGGTCCATGAACACTGAAGCTTTCTTT,CASSERGGTGSMNTEAFF
NA,TRBV28,TRBD1,TRBJ2-7,TGTGCCAGCAGTCGGACAGGGCCTTCCTACGAGCAGTACTTC,CASSRTGPSYEQYF
NA,TRBV5-1,NA,TRBJ2-1,TGCGCCAGCAGCTTGGTGGTAGGAGTATCCTACCCTGAGCAGTTCTTC,CASSLVVGVSYPEQFF
NA,TRBV12-3/TRBV12-4,NA,TRBJ2-7,TGTGCCAGCAGTAACAGATACGAGCAGTACTTC,CASSNRYEQYF
once,TRBV5-5,TRBD1,TRBJ1-6,TGTGCCAGCAGCTCGGGACAGGGAGATTGGAGAAATTCACCCCTCCACTTT,CASSSGQGDWRNSPLHF
NA,TRBV5-1,TRBD1,TRBJ2-5,TGCGCCAGCAGCAGGGACAGATCGTTCCAGACCCAGTACTTC,CASSRDRSFQTQYF
NA,TRBV7-8,TRBD1,TRBJ1-3,TGTGCCAGCAGACTAAACAGGGGGCTCTCTGGAAACACCATATATTTT,CASRLNRGLSGNTIYF
NA,TRBV4-1,NA,TRBJ1-4,TGCGCCAGCAGCCAAGATATCACAGATAATGAAAAACTGTTTTTT,CASSQDITDNEKLFF
NA,TRBV11-2,TRBD1,TRBJ2-1,TGTGCCAGCACCCGAGGGGGCGGTTACAATGAGCAGTTCTTC,CASTRGGGYNEQFF
NA,TRBV4-1,NA,TRBJ2-3,TGCGCCAGCAGCCGTAACGGAGGTTCTAGCACAGATACGCAGTATTTT,CASSRNGGSSTDTQYF
NA,TRBV29-1,NA,TRBJ1-4,TGCAGCGTTATAGTCCAGGGCTTGGAAAAACTGTTTTTT,CSVIVQGLEKLFF
few,TRBV15,TRBD2,TRBJ2-5,TGTGCCACCAGTGGGGGAGGGGATCAAGAGACCCAGTACTTC,CATSGGGDQETQYF
NA,TRBV19,TRBD1,TRBJ2-2,TGTGCCAGTAGTGTCCGGGGGACAGGGGGCACCGGGGAGCTGTTTTTT,CASSVRGTGGTGELFF
many,TRBV3-1/TRBV3-2,NA,TRBJ1-4,TGTGCCAGCAGCCACCTCTCGACAGGTTCTAATGAAAAACTGTTTTTT,CASSHLSTGSNEKLFF
once,TRBV18,NA,TRBJ2-7,TGTGCCAGCTCACCGGCCGCAGGGGGGTCCTACGAGCAGTACTTC,CASSPAAGGSYEQYF
many,TRBV11-2,TRBD1,TRBJ1-1,TGTGCCAGCAGGTACCACAGGGGGCTGACTGAAGCTTTCTTT,CASRYHRGLTEAFF
few,TRBV3-1/TRBV3-2,NA,TRBJ1-3,TGTGCCAGCAGCCCCGGGGACACCATATATTTT,CASSPGDTIYF
NA,TRBV6-2/TRBV6-3,NA,TRBJ2-1,TGTGCCAGCAGTAGCCGATTATCTGTCAATGAGCAGTTCTTC,CASSSRLSVNEQFF
NA,TRBV7-8,TRBD1,TRBJ2-6,TGTGCCAGCAGCTTGGACAGGTTTGATGGGGCCAACGTCCTGACTTTC,CASSLDRFDGANVLTF
NA,TRBV19,NA,TRBJ2-4,TGTGCCAGTAGTAGTATAGAAGCGAGCATTCAGTACTTC,CASSSIEASIQYF
NA,TRBV6-5,TRBD1,TRBJ1-6,TGTGCCAGCAGCCAGGGGACAGAAAATAATTCACCCCTCCACTTT,CASSQGTENNSPLHF
NA,TRBV5-1,TRBD1,TRBJ2-2,TGCGCCAGCAGCTTCACCACAGGGGCTGGCGGGGAGCTGTTTTTT,CASSFTTGAGGELFF
NA,TRBV12-5,TRBD2,TRBJ2-1,TGTGCTAGTGGTTTGGTACGAGACGGGAGGCTGTCCTACAATGAGCAGTTCTTC,CASGLVRDGRLSYNEQFF
NA,TRBV7-2,NA,TRBJ1-1,TGTGCCAGCAGCCCACAGGCCCCGTTTGAAGCTTTCTTT,CASSPQAPFEAFF
once,TRBV18,TRBD1,TRBJ1-3,TGTGCCAGCTCACCCGGACAGGAGAGAATCTCTGGAAACACCATATATTTT,CASSPGQERISGNTIYF
NA,TRBV30,TRBD1,TRBJ1-4,TGTGCCTGGAGGGGACAGGCCTCGCTGTTTTTT,CAWRGQASLFF
many,TRBV2,TRBD2,TRBJ2-2,TGTGCCAGCAGCCCCGGGGAGCGGGGTCCCCACCTCGCTGGGGAGCTGTTTTTT,CASSPGERGPHLAGELFF
NA,TRBV7-9,NA,TRBJ2-3,TGTGCCAGCAGCAAAGACGCCTATGGAGATACGCAGTATTTT,CASSKDAYGDTQYF
NA,TRBV6-5,NA,TRBJ1-6,TGTGCCAGCGGGGGGAATTCACCCCTCCACTTT,CASGGNSPLHF
once,TRBV2,TRBD1,TRBJ2-4,TGTGCCAGCAGTGTCGGGACAGGGGGCATCGATGGATCCAAAAACATTCAGTACTTC,CASSVGTGGIDGSKNIQYF
few,TRBV5-5,TRBD1,TRBJ2-2,TGTGCCAGCAGCTTGACAGGGGGCGAGAACACCGGGGAGCTGTTTTTT,CASSLTGGENTGELFF
many,TRBV23-1,TRBD1,TRBJ2-5,TGCGCCAGCTCGTCCACAGGGGCCCAAGAGACCCAGTACTTC,CASSSTGAQETQYF
NA,TRBV19,NA,TRBJ2-1,TGTGCCAGTAGTATAGATAGGGACTCTGACGATGAGCAGTTCTTC,CASSIDRDSDDEQFF
NA,TRBV5-8,NA,TRBJ1-4,TGTGCCAGCAGCTTGGGACAGGCAGATGAAAAACTGTTTTTT,CASSLGQADEKLFF
once,TRBV6-5,NA,TRBJ2-1,TGTGCCAGCAGAAGGACAGAGGACAATGAGCAGTTCTTC,CASRRTEDNEQFF
NA,TRBV3-1/TRBV3-2,NA,TRBJ1-4,TGTGCCAGCAGCCAAGGGGTAGGAGGGGAAAAACTGTTTTTT,CASSQGVGGEKLFF
NA,TRBV5-1,TRBD1,TRBJ1-1,TGCGCCAGCAGCGACAGGGGGGAGGTGACTGAAGCTTTCTTT,CASSDRGEVTEAFF
NA,TRBV19,TRBD2,TRBJ2-1,TGTGCCAGTAGTGCCTACCTACTAGCGGGAGGGCCTTCCCCTCAGTTCTTC,CASSAYLLAGGPSPQFF
few,TRBV5-1,TRBD2,TRBJ2-1,TGCGCCAGCAGCTCCTCTACTAGCGGGATAGGGGATGAGCAGTTCTTC,CASSSSTSGIGDEQFF
NA,TRBV5-1,NA,TRBJ1-6,TGCGCCAGCAGCTTGAAAATACAGCCCGATTCACCCCTCCACTTT,CASSLKIQPDSPLHF
NA,TRBV30,NA,TRBJ2-1,TGTGCCTCAAGCGATCCCTACAATGAGCAGTTCTTC,CASSDPYNEQFF
once,TRBV2,TRBD2,TRBJ2-3,TGTGCCAGCATGACACCGGGACTAGCGGGCACAGATACGCAGTATTTT,CASMTPGLAGTDTQYF
NA,TRBV2,TRBD2,TRBJ2-3,TGTGCCAGCAGTGAAGCGGGTCGGGAGGCCCTCACAGATACGCAGTATTTT,CASSEAGREALTDTQYF
NA,TRBV4-2,NA,TRBJ2-2,TGTGCCAGCAGCCAAGAGGACAGGAACACCGGGGAGCTGTTTTTT,CASSQEDRNTGELFF
NA,TRBV4-1,TRBD1,TRBJ2-1,TGCGCCAGCAGCGACCACACCTCCGGGACAGGGTTTTTAAGTGAGCAGTTCTTC,CASSDHTSGTGFLSEQFF
once,TRBV19,TRBD1,TRBJ1-4,TGTGCCAGTAGGACAGGGGGAAATGAAAAACTGTTTTTT,CASRTGGNEKLFF
NA,TRBV6-5,NA,TRBJ2-3,TGTGCCAGCAGTAGAGGCTTTACAGATACGCAGTATTTT,CASSRGFTDTQYF
NA,TRBV5-8,NA,TRBJ1-4,TGTGCCAGCAGCCCTAGGAACACTGCAACTAATGAAAAACTGTTTTTT,CASSPRNTATNEKLFF
NA,TRBV20-1,NA,TRBJ2-3,TGCAGTGCTAGTAAAGCGGACAGCACAGATACGCAGTATTTT,CSASKADSTDTQYF
NA,TRBV15,NA,TRBJ2-7,TGTGCCACCAGCAGACCCCTGAGCCTGGACGAGCAGTACTTC,CATSRPLSLDEQYF
NA,TRBV6-1,TRBD1,TRBJ2-5,TGTGCCAGCAGTGACCGACAGGGGGCAGGGGAGACCCAGTACTTC,CASSDRQGAGETQYF